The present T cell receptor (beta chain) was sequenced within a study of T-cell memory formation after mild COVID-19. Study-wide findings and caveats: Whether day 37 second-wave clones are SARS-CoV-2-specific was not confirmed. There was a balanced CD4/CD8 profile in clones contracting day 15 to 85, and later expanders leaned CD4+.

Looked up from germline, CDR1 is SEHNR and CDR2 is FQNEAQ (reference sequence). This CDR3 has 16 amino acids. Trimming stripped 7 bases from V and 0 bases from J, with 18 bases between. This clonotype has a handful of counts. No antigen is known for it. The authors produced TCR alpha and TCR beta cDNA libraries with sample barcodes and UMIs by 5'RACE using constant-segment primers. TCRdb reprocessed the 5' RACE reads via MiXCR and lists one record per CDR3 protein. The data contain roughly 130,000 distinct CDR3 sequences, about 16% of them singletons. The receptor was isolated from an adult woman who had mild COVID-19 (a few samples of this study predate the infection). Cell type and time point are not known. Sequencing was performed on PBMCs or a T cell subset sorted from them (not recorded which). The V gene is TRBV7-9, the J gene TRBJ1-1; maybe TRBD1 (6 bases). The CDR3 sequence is CASIGGGWLLNTEAFF. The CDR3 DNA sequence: TGTGCCAGCATAGGAGGGGGGTGGCTATTGAACACTGAAGCTTTCTTT. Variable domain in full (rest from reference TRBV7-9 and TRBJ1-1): DTGVSQNPRHKITKRGQNVTFRCDPISEHNRLYWYRQTLGQGPEFLTYFQNEAQLEKSRLLSDRFSAERPKGSFSTLEIQRTEQGDSAMYLCASIGGGWLLNTEAFFGQGTRLTVV.